Below, 24 T cell receptor beta chains from the same sample are listed, as sequenced in a study of blood T cell repertoires in COVID-19. Repertoires were generated with immunoSEQ multiplex PCR, while TCRdb's copy carries only in-frame clones and drops some. The table shows about 270,000 clones, with approximately 81% occurring only once. Source material: peripheral blood. Every receptor here comes from a woman under 30 with acute or convalescent COVID-19.

The chain links TRBV10-3 to TRBJ2-7; weak D call: TRBD1 (6 bases). This CDR3 has 14 amino acids. The germline gives CDR1 ENHRY, CDR2 SYGVKD. Trimming removed 0 bases from V and 6 bases from J, with 12 bases in between. CDR3 bases: TGTGCCATCAGTGAGTCTAGGGGGAGTAGCGAGCAGTACTTC. Translation: CAISESRGSSEQYF.

The genes are TRBV9 and TRBJ1-1; tentatively, D is TRBD1 (5 bases). CDR1 and CDR2 (germline): SGDLS, YYNGEE. Trimming cost V 0 bases and J 2 bases, with 11 bases left between them. This CDR3 spans 15 amino acids. CDR3 DNA sequence: TGTGCCAGCAGCGTAGGCGGGGCGGGAAACACTGAAGCTTTCTTT. Protein: CASSVGGAGNTEAFF.

V usage is TRBV3-1 (or the pseudogene TRBV3-2) and J usage is TRBJ1-1; 9 bases agree with TRBD1. This CDR3 is built from 15 residues. CDR1 and CDR2 (germline): LGHDT, YNNKEL (reference sequence). The ends lost 1 base at V and 7 bases at J; junction bases unmatched: 7. The CDR3 sequence: CASSQVWTGANEAFF. Written as DNA, the CDR3 is TGTGCCAGCAGCCAAGTGTGGACAGGGGCTAATGAAGCTTTCTTT.

The rearrangement uses TRBV5-1 and TRBJ2-5; D may be TRBD1 (5 bases). Looked up from germline, CDR1 is SGHRS and CDR2 is YFSETQ. Between the trimmed V and J ends, which lost 1 base and 4 bases, there was a span of 17 bases. This CDR3 comprises 16 residues. The CDR3 reads CASSLTLAGMGETQYF. CDR3 bases: TGCGCCAGCAGCTTGACATTGGCAGGGATGGGAGAGACCCAGTACTTC. The whole variable domain, remainder taken from reference TRBV5-1 and TRBJ2-5, is KAGVTQTPRYLIKTRGQQVTLSCSPISGHRSVSWYQQTPGQGLQFLFEYFSETQRNKGNFPGRFSGRQFSNSRSEMNVSTLELGDSALYLCASSLTLAGMGETQYFGPGTRLLVL.

The sample holds one count of this clone. The chain employs TRBV28 and TRBJ1-1; 10 nucleotides match TRBD1. There are 15 residues in the CDR3. Germline CDR1 reads MDHEN; CDR2 reads SYDVKM. V was clipped by 3 bases and J by 11 bases; unmatched bases: 12. The CDR3 sequence is CASSFTVGQGTMAFF. CDR3 sequence (DNA): TGTGCCAGCAGTTTCACGGTGGGACAGGGGACGATGGCTTTCTTT. The full variable domain, its missing parts supplied by reference TRBV28 and TRBJ1-1, is DVKVTQSSRYLVKRTGEKVFLECVQDMDHENMFWYRQDPGLGLRLIYFSYDVKMKEKGDIPEGYSVSREKKERFSLILESASTNQTSMYLCASSFTVGQGTMAFFGQGTRLTVV.

The CDR3 loop is CASSLSRLANNEQFF. The CDR3 nucleotides read TGTGCCAGCAGTTTATCGAGACTAGCGAACAATGAGCAGTTCTTC. This rearrangement joins TRBV27 to TRBJ2-1; 8 bases map to TRBD2. Germline CDR1 MNHEY, CDR2 SMNVEV (reference sequence). Trimming removed 0 bases from V and 5 bases from J; junction bases left unmatched: 3. The CDR3 contains 15 residues.

The V call is TRBV19, the J call TRBJ1-1, with a tentative D call TRBD1 (5 bases). Trimming removed 7 bases from V and 2 bases from J, with 14 bases in between. This CDR3 comprises 14 residues. The germline CDR1 and CDR2 sequences are LNHDA and SQIVND (reference sequence). CDR3 bases: TGTGCCAGTAAACCGGGCACAGGCAACACTGAAGCTTTCTTT. Encoded protein: CASKPGTGNTEAFF.

V is TRBV6-2 or TRBV6-3 and J is TRBJ1-5; perhaps TRBD1 as D (6 bases). Trimming took off 2 bases at V and 0 bases at J, with 11 bases between the two ends. The CDR3 sequence is 16 residues long. Germline-derived CDR1 and CDR2 are MNHEY and SVGEGT. In nucleotides, the CDR3 is TGTGCCAGCAGTTACGGAGGACAGTATAGCAATCAGCCCCAGCATTTT. Translating gives CASSYGGQYSNQPQHF.

The chain couples TRBV6-2 or TRBV6-3 to TRBJ2-3; D not certain. Looked up from germline, CDR1 is MNHEY and CDR2 is SVGEGT. Deletions cut 4 bases from V and 5 bases from J, with 10 bases between. The CDR3 is 13 residues long. The CDR3 nucleotides are TGTGCCAGCAGTTCCTATTCGGGAGATACGCAGTATTTT. Amino acids: CASSSYSGDTQYF.

J is TRBJ2-7 and V is TRBV7-6; D is perhaps TRBD2 (6 bases). This CDR3 has 19 amino acids. V dropped 1 base and J dropped 2 bases, with 24 bases sitting between them. Germline V CDR1 and CDR2: SGHVS, FNYEAQ. The CDR3 DNA reads as TGTGCCAGCAGCTTAGGTCAAGTGAGAACTAGGCGGGATACCTACGAGCAGTACTTC. This codes for CASSLGQVRTRRDTYEQYF.

The chain has TRBV4-1 and TRBJ2-1, with 12 bases aligning to TRBD2. V dropped 3 bases and J dropped 12; count of bases not matched to a gene: 12. The V gene's germline CDR1 is MGHRA and CDR2 YSYEKL. The length of the CDR3 is 16 residues. The CDR3 spells CASSHHAETSGSGQFF. The CDR3 coding sequence is TGCGCCAGCAGCCACCACGCCGAGACTAGCGGGAGCGGGCAGTTCTTC.

This clone was counted a single time. The chain uses TRBV27 and TRBJ1-1; 8 bases map to TRBD1. Germline-derived CDR1 and CDR2 are MNHEY and SMNVEV (reference sequence). V lost 3 bases to trimming and J lost 6 bases; unmatched junction nucleotides: 12. The CDR3 extends over 16 amino acids. The CDR3 DNA is TGTGCCAGCAGTTTCGACAGGGGTCGGTTTGACGCTGAAGCTTTCTTT. Translation: CASSFDRGRFDAEAFF.

A few counts support this clone. The chain is built from TRBV9 and TRBJ2-3; 7 bases align to TRBD2. Unmatched junction bases numbered 9, after V lost 0 bases and J lost 5 bases. The germline V gene has CDR1 SGDLS and CDR2 YYNGEE. This CDR3 spans 16 amino acids. CDR3 amino acids: CASSVGEGVGRDTQYF. The CDR3 coding sequence is TGTGCCAGCAGCGTAGGGGAGGGAGTGGGGCGAGATACGCAGTATTTT.

This sequence joins TRBV19 and TRBJ1-3; 7 bases are shared with TRBD1. V was clipped by 3 bases and J by 1 base; unmatched bases: 12. The CDR3 totals 18 residues. Per the germline V gene, CDR1 is LNHDA and CDR2 is SQIVND (reference sequence). Written as DNA, the CDR3 is TGTGCCAGTAGTATGTATGCGACAGGGACTTTATCTGGAAACACCATATATTTT. Its translation: CASSMYATGTLSGNTIYF.

V gene TRBV28 combines with J gene TRBJ2-3, with 7 bases identical to TRBD2. J gave up 5 bases and V 1 base, and 9 bases lay outside the gene matches. Germline V lookup: CDR1 MDHEN, CDR2 SYDVKM. The CDR3 has 16 amino acids. CDR3 DNA: TGTGCCAGCAGTTTATTGGTCGTCCCGGGGGGAGATACGCAGTATTTT. This gives the protein CASSLLVVPGGDTQYF. Combining the CDR3 with reference TRBV28 and TRBJ2-3 gives the whole variable domain DVKVTQSSRYLVKRTGEKVFLECVQDMDHENMFWYRQDPGLGLRLIYFSYDVKMKEKGDIPEGYSVSREKKERFSLILESASTNQTSMYLCASSLLVVPGGDTQYFGPGTRLTVL.

In nucleotides, the CDR3 is TGTGCCAGCAGCGCGGGACAGGTTACGAACACCGGGGAGCTGTTTTTT. It yields the protein CASSAGQVTNTGELFF. The gene calls are TRBV9 and TRBJ2-2; 8 bases agree with TRBD1. With 3 bases clipped from V and 0 bases from J, the junction kept 4 bases outside the gene matches. CDR3 size: 16 residues. Germline CDR1 and CDR2: SGDLS and YYNGEE.

The gene calls are TRBV7-9 and TRBJ2-3; 13 nucleotides match TRBD2. Trimming removed 2 bases from V and 6 bases from J; junction bases left unmatched: 11. The CDR3 sequence is 18 residues long. Per germline, CDR1 SEHNR and CDR2 FQNEAQ (reference sequence). CDR3 amino acids: CASSLPRTSGSPGDTQYF. The CDR3 DNA is TGTGCCAGCAGCTTACCTAGGACTAGCGGGAGCCCCGGGGATACGCAGTATTTT. Complete variable domain (other parts from reference TRBV7-9 and TRBJ2-3): DTGVSQNPRHKITKRGQNVTFRCDPISEHNRLYWYRQTLGQGPEFLTYFQNEAQLEKSRLLSDRFSAERPKGSFSTLEIQRTEQGDSAMYLCASSLPRTSGSPGDTQYFGPGTRLTVL.

The chain employs TRBV28 and TRBJ1-1, with unresolved D. V lost 1 base and J lost 1, with 7 bases in between. CDR3 length: 14 amino acids. Germline CDR1 is MDHEN and CDR2 is SYDVKM. CDR3: CASSLLNRNTEAFF. As DNA, the CDR3 is TGTGCCAGCAGTTTATTGAACAGGAACACTGAAGCTTTCTTT.

The rearrangement links TRBV9 to TRBJ2-7; TRBD2 matches 9 bases. The germline V gene encodes CDR1 SGDLS and CDR2 YYNGEE. Germline trimming cut 0 bases from V and 3 bases from J; bases unmatched to any gene: 4. The CDR3 extends over 15 amino acids. The CDR3 region has the DNA TGTGCCAGCAGCGTAGCCGCTAGCGGGATCTACGAGCAGTACTTC. Protein: CASSVAASGIYEQYF.

This rearrangement joins TRBV6-5 to TRBJ1-4; no clear D gene. The V end lost 2 bases, the J end lost 8 bases, and 12 bases lay between the germline ends. From germline, CDR1 is MNHEY and CDR2 SVGAGI. This CDR3 comprises 14 residues. CDR3 amino acids: CASSYSAGQEKLFF. The CDR3 DNA sequence: TGTGCCAGCAGTTACAGCGCCGGTCAGGAAAAACTGTTTTTT.

This clone was recorded once. V usage is TRBV19 and J usage is TRBJ1-6; D gene unclear. Germline CDR1 is LNHDA and CDR2 is SQIVND (reference sequence). Trimming removed 2 bases at V and 7 bases at J, with 9 bases between. This CDR3 comprises 14 residues. CDR3 nucleotides: TGTGCCAGTAGTATACCAGGATCCAATTCACCCCTCCACTTT. Translation: CASSIPGSNSPLHF.

This chain joins TRBV28 and TRBJ1-5; 10 bases agree with TRBD1. V shed 1 base and J 1 base; nucleotides not matched to a gene: 10. The CDR3 totals 19 residues. Germline V CDR1 and CDR2: MDHEN, SYDVKM. The CDR3 bases are TGTGCCAGCAGTTTATACGACAGGGGGCGATCGGGAAGCAATCAGCCCCAGCATTTT. Translated: CASSLYDRGRSGSNQPQHF.

This clone was seen more than once but under ten times. The V gene is TRBV6-2 or TRBV6-3, the J gene TRBJ2-7; TRBD2 matches 8 bases. The germline V gene has CDR1 MNHEY and CDR2 SVGEGT. The CDR3 runs 14 residues. J lost 7 bases, V lost 5 bases, and 10 bases had no gene match. As DNA, the CDR3 is TGTGCCAGCAGTGGCGAGCGGGAGAAGGATGAGCAGTACTTC. Translated: CASSGEREKDEQYF.

The V call is TRBV9, the J call TRBJ2-6; tentative D call: TRBD1 (6 bases). V was shortened by 3 bases and J by 13 bases, with 17 bases between the two germline ends. The CDR3 contains 14 residues. CDR1 is SGDLS and CDR2 is YYNGEE in the germline V gene. This CDR3 is CASSAGAGVAVLTF. CDR3 bases: TGTGCCAGCAGCGCCGGGGCAGGGGTTGCTGTCCTGACTTTC.